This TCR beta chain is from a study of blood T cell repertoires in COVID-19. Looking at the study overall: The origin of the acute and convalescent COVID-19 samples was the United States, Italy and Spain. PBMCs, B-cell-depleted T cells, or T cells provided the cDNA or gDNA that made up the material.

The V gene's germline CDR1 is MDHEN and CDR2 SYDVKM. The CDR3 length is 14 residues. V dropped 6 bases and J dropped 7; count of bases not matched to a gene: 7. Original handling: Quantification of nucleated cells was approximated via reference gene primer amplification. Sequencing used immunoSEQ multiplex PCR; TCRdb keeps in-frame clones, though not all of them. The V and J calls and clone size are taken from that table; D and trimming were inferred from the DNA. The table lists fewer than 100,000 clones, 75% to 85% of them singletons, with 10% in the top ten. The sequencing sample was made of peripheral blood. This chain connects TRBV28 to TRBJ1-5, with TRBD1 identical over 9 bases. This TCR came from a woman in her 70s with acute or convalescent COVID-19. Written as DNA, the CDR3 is TGTGCCAGCAGACCCGGGACAGGGTGGCAGCCCCAGCATTTT. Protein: CASRPGTGWQPQHF. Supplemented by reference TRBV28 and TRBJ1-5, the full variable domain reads DVKVTQSSRYLVKRTGEKVFLECVQDMDHENMFWYRQDPGLGLRLIYFSYDVKMKEKGDIPEGYSVSREKKERFSLILESASTNQTSMYLCASRPGTGWQPQHFGDGTRLSIL.